This record concerns one T cell receptor (beta chain) sequence. In the original workflow: From reference gene primer amplification, estimates of nucleated cell counts were derived. Using immunoSEQ multiplex PCR, the repertoire was profiled, and TCRdb retains in-frame clones only, with some absent. V and J calls and clone size are as listed in that table; D and trimming were resolved from the DNA. The sample records 120,000 to 150,000 clones, approximately 80% being singletons. This sample is part of a study of blood T cell repertoires in COVID-19. Study-level background: Some COVID-19 samples were acute and others convalescent; all came from the United States, Italy and Spain. In each case, the material was cDNA or gDNA derived from T cells, B-cell-depleted T cells, or PBMCs.

V was trimmed by 4 bases and J by 7 bases, leaving 11 bases between them. CDR1 is MNHEY, CDR2 SVGAGI, per germline. There are 13 residues in the CDR3. The rearrangement joins TRBV6-5 to TRBJ1-5; D unresolved. The sample taken for sequencing was peripheral blood. The origin of this receptor is a human donor in a cohort sampled during active COVID-19. CDR3 protein: CASSSRERQPQHF. CDR3 coding DNA: TGTGCCAGCAGTTCACGGGAAAGACAGCCCCAGCATTTT.